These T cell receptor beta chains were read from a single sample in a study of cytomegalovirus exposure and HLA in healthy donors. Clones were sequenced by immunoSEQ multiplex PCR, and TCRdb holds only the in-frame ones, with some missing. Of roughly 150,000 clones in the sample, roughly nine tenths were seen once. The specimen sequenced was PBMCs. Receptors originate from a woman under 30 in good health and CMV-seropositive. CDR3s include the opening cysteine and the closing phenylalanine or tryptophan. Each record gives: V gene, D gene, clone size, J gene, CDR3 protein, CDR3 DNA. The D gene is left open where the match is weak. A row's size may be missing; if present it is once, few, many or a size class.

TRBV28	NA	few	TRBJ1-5	CASSSRRGWHF	TGTGCCAGCAGTTCCCGCAGGGGATGGCATTTT
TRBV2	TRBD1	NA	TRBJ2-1	CASKGTAYNEQFF	TGTGCCAGCAAGGGGACAGCCTACAATGAGCAGTTCTTC
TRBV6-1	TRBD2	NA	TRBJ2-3	CASSVTSGPTDTQYF	TGTGCCAGCAGTGTAACTAGCGGCCCCACAGATACGCAGTATTTT
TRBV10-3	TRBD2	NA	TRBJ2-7	CAIRQGTSGRAYEQYF	TGTGCCATCAGACAAGGGACTAGCGGGAGGGCCTACGAGCAGTACTTC
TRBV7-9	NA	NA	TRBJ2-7	CASLSAVGAEQYF	TGTGCCAGCTTGTCGGCGGTGGGAGCCGAGCAGTACTTC
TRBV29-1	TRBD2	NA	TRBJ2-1	CSAGTSTYNEQFF	TGCAGCGCCGGGACTAGCACCTACAATGAGCAGTTCTTC
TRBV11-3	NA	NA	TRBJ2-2	CASSHYGEDTGELFF	TGTGCCAGCAGCCACTACGGGGAGGACACCGGGGAGCTGTTTTTT
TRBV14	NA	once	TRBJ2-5	CASGAVRETQYF	TGTGCCAGCGGTGCGGTCCGGGAGACCCAGTACTTC
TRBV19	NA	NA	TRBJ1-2	CASSSGDGGGYGYTF	TGTGCCAGTAGTAGCGGGGACGGTGGGGGTTATGGCTACACCTTC
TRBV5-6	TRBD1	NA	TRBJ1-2	CASSLRDRAPSYGYTF	TGTGCCAGCAGCTTAAGGGACAGGGCGCCTAGCTATGGCTACACCTTC
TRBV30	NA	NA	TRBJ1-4	CAWSPGGDGKLFF	TGTGCCTGGAGCCCTGGGGGGGACGGAAAACTGTTTTTT
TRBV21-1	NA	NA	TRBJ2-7	CASTSESGTSSSYEQYF	TGTGCCAGCACCTCAGAAAGCGGGACTTCCAGCTCCTACGAGCAGTACTTC
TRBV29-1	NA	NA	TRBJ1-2	CSVDYVGENGYTF	TGCAGCGTTGATTATGTAGGGGAAAATGGCTACACCTTC
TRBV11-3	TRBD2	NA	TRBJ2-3	CASSLVWGLAGSTDTQYF	TGTGCCAGCAGCTTAGTCTGGGGACTAGCGGGAAGCACAGATACGCAGTATTTT
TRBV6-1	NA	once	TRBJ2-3	CASSEGGVDTQYF	TGTGCCAGCAGTGAAGGGGGGGTAGATACGCAGTATTTT
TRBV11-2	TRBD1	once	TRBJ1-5	CASSPDRDQPQHF	TGTGCCAGCAGCCCCGACAGGGATCAGCCCCAGCATTTT
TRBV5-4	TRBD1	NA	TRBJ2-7	CASSRQGVDEQYF	TGTGCCAGCAGCCGACAGGGGGTTGACGAGCAGTACTTC
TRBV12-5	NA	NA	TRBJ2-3	CASGATGRTDTQYF	TGTGCTAGTGGTGCTACTGGGCGCACAGATACGCAGTATTTT
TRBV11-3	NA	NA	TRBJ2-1	CASSRTRSYNEQFF	TGTGCCAGCAGCCGGACTCGCTCCTACAATGAGCAGTTCTTC
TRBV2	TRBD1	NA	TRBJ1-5	CASSGRQGGNQPQHF	TGTGCCAGCAGCGGGAGACAGGGGGGCAATCAGCCCCAGCATTTT
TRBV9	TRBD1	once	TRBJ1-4	CASSLTGDEKLFF	TGTGCCAGCAGCCTCACAGGGGATGAAAAACTGTTTTTT
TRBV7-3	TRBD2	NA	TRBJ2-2	CASSPGTSGRARELFF	TGTGCCAGCAGCCCTGGGACTAGCGGGAGGGCCAGGGAGCTGTTTTTT
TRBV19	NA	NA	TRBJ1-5	CASSITGEPQHF	TGTGCCAGTAGTATAACGGGTGAGCCCCAGCATTTT
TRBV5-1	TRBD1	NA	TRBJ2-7	CASSLDRDRGTYEQYF	TGCGCCAGCAGCTTGGACCGGGACAGGGGCACCTACGAGCAGTACTTC
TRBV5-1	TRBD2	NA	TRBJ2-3	CASSLGTSGPTDTQYF	TGCGCCAGCAGCCTAGGGACTAGCGGGCCCACAGATACGCAGTATTTT